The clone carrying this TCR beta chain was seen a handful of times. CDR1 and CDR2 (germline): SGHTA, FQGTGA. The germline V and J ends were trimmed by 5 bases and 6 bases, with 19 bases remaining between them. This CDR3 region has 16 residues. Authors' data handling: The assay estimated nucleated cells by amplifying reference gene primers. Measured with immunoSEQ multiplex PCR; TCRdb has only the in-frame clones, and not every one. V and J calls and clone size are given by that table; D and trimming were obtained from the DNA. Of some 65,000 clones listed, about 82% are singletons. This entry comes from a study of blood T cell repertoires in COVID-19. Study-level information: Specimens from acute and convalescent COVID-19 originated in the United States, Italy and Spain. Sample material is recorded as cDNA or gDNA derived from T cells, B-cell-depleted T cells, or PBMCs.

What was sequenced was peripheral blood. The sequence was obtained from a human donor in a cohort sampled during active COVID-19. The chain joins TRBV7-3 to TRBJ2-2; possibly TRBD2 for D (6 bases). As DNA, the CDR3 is TGTGCCAGCAGCGAATTTCCGGGAGTGGGAGCCGGGGAGCTGTTTTTT. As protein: CASSEFPGVGAGELFF.